The clone carrying this T cell receptor beta chain appeared many times. This specimen comes from a study of T-cell memory formation after mild COVID-19. V lost 5 bases and J lost 5, with 12 bases in between. The CDR3 runs to 13 residues. In TCRdb, the 5' RACE reads were re-called with MiXCR into one record per CDR3 protein. This sample has around 180,000 distinct CDR3 sequences, with approximately 16% found just once. The origin of this receptor is an adult woman who had mild COVID-19 (a few samples of this study predate the infection). Cell type and time point are not known. The specimen sequenced was PBMCs or a T cell subset sorted from them (not recorded which). The chain employs TRBV12-3 or TRBV12-4 and TRBJ1-1, with D unresolved. The CDR3 is CASSRDHKTEAFF. The DNA of the CDR3 is TGTGCCAGCAGTCGAGACCACAAAACTGAAGCTTTCTTT.